Shown below are 21 T cell receptor beta chains from a single sample sequenced in a study of early T cells in non-severe SARS-CoV-2 infection. TCRdb fed the 5' RACE reads into MiXCR, producing one record per CDR3 protein. The data hold fewer than 100,000 distinct CDR3 sequences, with over 9.5% observed a single time. Source material: whole blood. These receptor sequences come from an adult who was a healthcare worker with PCR-confirmed SARS-CoV-2 infection or an uninfected control (not recorded which).

This chain uses TRBV14 with TRBJ2-3; no reliable D call. The CDR3 length is 12 residues. V was shortened by 3 bases and J by 4 bases, with 5 bases between the two germline ends. Germline values: CDR1 SGHDN, CDR2 FVKESK. CDR3 residues: CASSHTPDTQYF. For the CDR3, the DNA is TGTGCCAGCAGCCATACCCCAGATACGCAGTATTTT. The full variable domain, its missing parts supplied by reference TRBV14 and TRBJ2-3, is EAGVTQFPSHSVIEKGQTVTLRCDPISGHDNLYWYRRVMGKEIKFLLHFVKESKQDESGMPNNRFLAERTGGTYSTLKVQPAELEDSGVYFCASSHTPDTQYFGPGTRLTVL.

This clonotype has a count of ten or more. The chain links TRBV18 to TRBJ2-5; 11 nucleotides agree with TRBD1. Germline V gene data show CDR1 as KGHSH and CDR2 as LQKENI. With 3 bases clipped from V and 2 bases from J, the junction kept 8 bases outside the gene matches. The CDR3 runs 17 residues. The CDR3 DNA reads TGTGCCAGCTCACCTTCTGGACAGGGGGCAAAGCAAGAGACCCAGTACTTC. Translated, it gives CASSPSGQGAKQETQYF. The full variable domain, completed using reference TRBV18 and TRBJ2-5, is NAGVMQNPRHLVRRRGQEARLRCSPMKGHSHVYWYRQLPEEGLKFMVYLQKENIIDESGMPKERFSAEFPKEGPSILRIQQVVRGDSAAYFCASSPSGQGAKQETQYFGPGTRLLVL.

Only a few counts were recorded for this clonotype. The V call is TRBV3-1, the J call TRBJ2-2; D not resolved. Looked up from germline, CDR1 is LGHDT and CDR2 is YNNKEL (reference sequence). The V and J ends lost 4 bases and 4 bases respectively, with 7 bases between them. This CDR3 contains 13 residues. The CDR3 spells CASSPWGTGELFF. CDR3 in DNA: TGTGCCAGCAGCCCCTGGGGCACCGGGGAGCTGTTTTTT.

This sequence joins TRBV29-1 and TRBJ2-1; 11 bases match TRBD2. V lost 6 bases to trimming and J lost 4 bases; unmatched junction nucleotides: 5. The CDR3 is made up of 14 amino acids. Germline V gene sequence: CDR1 SQVTM, CDR2 ANQGSEA. The CDR3 reads CSVKLAGVYNEQFF. The CDR3 region has the DNA TGCAGCGTGAAACTAGCGGGGGTATACAATGAGCAGTTCTTC.

Ten or more counts support this clonotype. The chain's CDR3 is CASSSGPAQPQHF. The CDR3 region has the DNA TGTGCCAGCAGCTCCGGACCCGCTCAGCCCCAGCATTTT. The chain employs TRBV7-6 and TRBJ1-5; the D is unclear. Germline V gives CDR1 SGHVS, CDR2 FNYEAQ. V lost 4 bases and J lost 6, with 10 bases in between. The CDR3 is 13 amino acids.

Ten or more counts support this clonotype. The chain employs TRBV6-2 or TRBV6-3 and TRBJ1-5; D might be TRBD1 (5 bases). Germline V CDR1 and CDR2: MNHEY, SVGEGT. The CDR3 has 16 residues. V dropped 5 bases and J dropped 3 bases, with 17 bases sitting between them. The CDR3 loop is CASSLHRDLYNQPQHF. CDR3 DNA sequence: TGTGCCAGCAGTCTCCACCGGGACCTTTACAATCAGCCCCAGCATTTT.

This clonotype showed up just a few times. The chain uses TRBV7-3 and TRBJ1-3; D is ambiguous. V was clipped by 4 bases and J by 0 bases, with 7 bases between them. The CDR3 is 14 residues long. Germline-derived CDR1 and CDR2 are SGHTA and FQGTGA. The CDR3: CASSSDPSGNTIYF. The CDR3 region has the DNA TGTGCCAGCAGCTCCGATCCCTCTGGAAACACCATATATTTT.

This clonotype was counted at least ten times. The J gene is TRBJ2-1, the V gene TRBV5-4; D gene ambiguous. This CDR3 region has 14 residues. From germline, CDR1 is SGHNT and CDR2 YYREEE (reference sequence). V lost 4 bases and J 6 bases, leaving 14 bases between the germline ends. CDR3 sequence: CASSPVRGSNEQFF. The CDR3 DNA reads TGTGCCAGCAGCCCCGTCCGTGGAAGCAATGAGCAGTTCTTC.

This chain links TRBV10-1 with TRBJ2-1, with 7 nucleotides matching TRBD2. CDR3 size: 16 residues. Germline CDR1 and CDR2: WNHNN and SYGVQD (reference sequence). J was trimmed by 0 bases and V by 4 bases; bases with no gene match: 6. CDR3 nucleotides: TGCGCCAGCAGTGTCGGAGCGGGGAGCTCCTACAATGAGCAGTTCTTC. Translated, it gives CASSVGAGSSYNEQFF.

This clonotype showed up just a few times. This chain joins TRBV7-2 and TRBJ2-7; 10 bases align to TRBD2. CDR1 SGHTA and CDR2 FQGNSA come from the germline V gene. V shed 2 bases and J 5 bases; nucleotides not matched to a gene: 9. This CDR3 spans 16 amino acids. CDR3 amino acids: CASSLSSGSVEDEQYF. Written as DNA, the CDR3 is TGTGCCAGCAGCTTATCTAGCGGGAGTGTCGAGGACGAGCAGTACTTC.

This chain links TRBV12-3 or TRBV12-4 with TRBJ2-1; D might be TRBD1 or TRBD2, each matching 5 bases. The CDR3 has 11 residues. V dropped 5 bases and J dropped 15 bases, with 14 bases sitting between them. CDR3 residues: CASSARGDRFF. The CDR3 nucleotides read TGTGCCAGCAGTGCCCGAGGGGATCGGTTCTTC.

This clonotype was recorded at least ten times. V is TRBV28 and J is TRBJ2-2; no clear D. CDR1 and CDR2 (germline): MDHEN, SYDVKM. The CDR3 spans 15 residues. V was shortened by 5 bases and J by 3 bases, with 13 bases between the two germline ends. CDR3: CASSATGPYTGELFF. The CDR3 nucleotides read TGTGCCAGCAGTGCCACCGGGCCTTACACCGGGGAGCTGTTTTTT.

V is TRBV28 and J is TRBJ2-1; 14 nucleotides line up with TRBD2. The CDR3 is 17 amino acids. Germline CDR1 reads MDHEN; CDR2 reads SYDVKM. J lost 5 bases, V lost 6 bases, and 9 bases had no gene match. The CDR3 DNA sequence: TGTGCCAGCAGCCCGATCGGACTAGCGGGAGGTGACAATGAGCAGTTCTTC. Protein product: CASSPIGLAGGDNEQFF.

This clonotype was seen ten or more times. CDR3 DNA sequence: TGTGCCAGCAGCGCGGGACTAGCGGATCATTACAATGAGCAGTTCTTC. Its protein is CASSAGLADHYNEQFF. The chain joins TRBV7-6 to TRBJ2-1, with 11 positions matching TRBD2. Germline-derived CDR1 and CDR2 are SGHVS and FNYEAQ. The ends lost 5 bases at V and 4 bases at J; junction bases unmatched: 7. The CDR3 has 16 residues.

CDR3 nucleotide sequence: TGTGCCAGCAGCCCTACAGACTCCTACGAGCAGTACTTC. It encodes CASSPTDSYEQYF. This chain connects TRBV27 to TRBJ2-7; D call uncertain. This CDR3 has 13 residues. V was shortened by 6 bases and J by 0 bases, with 9 bases between the two germline ends. Germline values: CDR1 MNHEY, CDR2 SMNVEV (reference sequence).

This clonotype came up a few times. The chain carries TRBV7-2 and TRBJ1-5; maybe TRBD1 (6 bases). Germline V gene data show CDR1 as SGHTA and CDR2 as FQGNSA. The CDR3 contains 16 residues. V was clipped by 5 bases and J by 7 bases, with 21 bases between them. CDR3 DNA: TGTGCCAGCAGCGCCCCCGGACAGTCAAGAGCCCAGCCCCAGCATTTT. It specifies CASSAPGQSRAQPQHF. The full variable domain, with the rest looked up from reference TRBV7-2 and TRBJ1-5, is GAGVSQSPSNKVTEKGKDVELRCDPISGHTALYWYRQSLGQGLEFLIYFQGNSAPDKSGLPSDRFSAERTGGSVSTLTIQRTQQEDSAVYLCASSAPGQSRAQPQHFGDGTRLSIL.

CDR3: CASSLQGTTPYNEQFF. CDR3 DNA: TGTGCCAGCAGCCTCCAGGGGACCACCCCTTACAATGAGCAGTTCTTC. The genes are TRBV3-1 and TRBJ2-1; a possible D gene is TRBD1 (6 bases). Germline-derived CDR1 and CDR2 are LGHDT and YNNKEL (reference sequence). V lost 4 bases, J lost 4 bases, and 17 bases lay in between. The CDR3 length is 16 residues.

The chain is built from TRBV5-1 and TRBJ2-2; D gene ambiguous. Germline assignment: CDR1 SGHRS and CDR2 YFSETQ. Trimming stripped 3 bases from V and 1 base from J, with 16 bases between. The CDR3 sequence is 17 residues long. CDR3 sequence reads: CASSSRSSGENTGELFF. CDR3 bases: TGCGCCAGCAGCTCACGCTCCAGTGGGGAGAACACCGGGGAGCTGTTTTTT.

This clonotype has ten or more counts. This chain joins TRBV25-1 and TRBJ2-4, with TRBD1 as a possible D gene (6 bases). V was shortened by 5 bases and J by 0 bases, with 11 bases between the two germline ends. CDR1 is MGHDK, CDR2 SYGVNS, per germline. The CDR3 loop spans 15 amino acids. For the CDR3, the DNA is TGTGCCAGCAGTCAGGGGCAATTAGCCAAAAACATTCAGTACTTC. This translates into CASSQGQLAKNIQYF.

Ten or more counts support this clonotype. The genes are TRBV20-1 and TRBJ2-7, with D possibly matching TRBD1 (5 bases). V was clipped by 6 bases and J by 4 bases, with 13 bases between them. The CDR3 is made up of 12 amino acids. CDR1 is DFQATT and CDR2 is SNEGSKA in the germline V gene (reference sequence). The CDR3 coding sequence is TGCAGTGCGCAAGGACAACGGTACGAGCAGTACTTC. This codes for CSAQGQRYEQYF.

The chain couples TRBV7-2 to TRBJ2-7; tentative D call: TRBD2 (5 bases). The CDR3 is 13 amino acids. Between the trimmed V and J ends, which lost 7 bases and 2 bases, there was a span of 12 bases. Germline loops: CDR1 SGHTA, CDR2 FQGNSA. In nucleotides, the CDR3 is TGTGCCAGCAAGGCGGGTCGAACCTACGAGCAGTACTTC. Translating gives CASKAGRTYEQYF.